The present entry profiles one T cell receptor (beta chain) with its context. No antigen is known for it. Qualities for individual bases were not recorded, and no much larger clone is one base off. The data were obtained in a study of cytomegalovirus exposure and HLA in healthy donors (dated by TCRdb to 2016 to 2017). With respect to the entire study: In an earlier analysis of under 600 of the donors, 276 Gb of sequence data and roughly 100 million unique TCR beta sequences from 180 million or so T cells were reported. An early release covering over 500 HLA-typed donors comprised about 300 gigabases of sequencing data and tens of millions of unique TCR sequences. The genetic ancestry cluster associated with self-reported Caucasian donors included about 84% of the 300 to 450 genotyped donors. The study was designed to test whether signatures of past pathogen exposure could be identified by cataloging public T cell receptors. The study profiled the T cell repertoires of some 610 subjects by immunosequencing and related them to cytomegalovirus serostatus. Besides the first cohort of around 700 subjects, a separate validation cohort made up of around 120 different subjects was used. To predict cytomegalovirus infection status, the study brought together high-throughput TCR immunosequencing, statistical association of individual TCRs with disease status, and machine learning. To study patterns of TCR occurrence, a later analysis re-analyzed previously published TCR beta repertoires from around 660 donors and added high-resolution HLA genotyping. Rather than using new phenotypic data, the later analysis identified candidate immune exposures from TCR beta sequences and from how often those sequences occurred across donors. To decide whether each TCR beta V gene segment behaved as functional or pseudogenic, an earlier analysis of some 600 of the donors relied on high-throughput TCR beta sequencing. Donor age, sex, ethnicity and CMV serostatus were compiled together with the repertoire data. Genome-wide SNP genotypes for about three fifths of the 666 donors were used in a later genetic analysis, which treated that subset as a discovery cohort. All discovery cohort repertoires had been generated using a single sequencing platform. HLA typing covered class I and class II loci at four-digit resolution. Typing coverage differed by locus: A, B, C, DRB1 and DQB1 were typed in roughly 620-630 donors, DQA1 in 522, DPA1 in approximately 610, and DPB1 in 472. Because of strong linkage in the cohort, four or five DR-DQ haplotypes were treated as single units for association and clustering. Among almost 400 genotyped donors of the cohort, an average of approximately 240,000 unique TCR beta nucleotide sequences were sequenced per donor, roughly 18% of them non-productive. What the authors observed across the whole study: Some 16 rarely observed V segments, including chromosome 9 orphons, were excluded from the earlier analysis of almost 600 of the donors because counts were too low. Linkage disequilibrium might explain the correlated functional status among segregating V segments, but an unknown experimental factor could not be ruled out. The classifier was reported to diagnose cytomegalovirus status with high specificity and sensitivity in both the original cohort and the validation cohort. In a later analysis, HLA-associated TCR beta chains were found to be more clonally expanded and to have lower generation probabilities than equally common non-associated chains. According to a later analysis, most CMV-associated TCR beta chains appeared to be HLA-restricted, and the HLA associations seemed to be driven largely by CMV exposure. The study gave a list of about 160 TCR beta chains associated with cytomegalovirus. Some IMGT-functional V segments, including TRBV6-2 and TRBV6-3, could not be told apart with the 87-base-pair reads, so those segments were excluded. It was suggested by the authors that the approach could potentially be generalized to other disease states and immunological phenotypes. A further reported finding was that TCR beta sequences accurately predicted the HLA-A and HLA-B alleles for most subjects in the first cohort. Specific HLA alleles were associated with 16,951 TCR beta sequences at a false discovery rate of 0.05 in a later analysis. In a later analysis, several top co-occurrence clusters were reported to appear linked to parvovirus B19, influenza, CMV and Epstein-Barr virus. This cohort had only TCR beta chains sequenced, and the lack of alpha or paired-chain data limited which features could be detected. Sequencing depth was assumed to be roughly uniform across donors in the presence/absence analyses, though that assumption may not hold. According to a later genetic analysis, donors in an Asian-associated ancestry cluster had fewer N-insertions in productive TCRs than the approximately 710-donor mean. Three of the identified cytomegalovirus-associated TCR beta chains were confirmed in vitro to be specific for cytomegalovirus antigens. When HLA alleles, especially DR and DQ, strongly co-occurred, attributing TCR associations to individual alleles was difficult. While some public TCRs were present in many individuals, most TCR sequences turned up only very rarely across donors. V-gene and J-gene trimming of TCR beta chains was associated with a missense DCLRE1C variant in a later genetic analysis, and the association was replicated in an independent cohort. Immune exposure information for the cohort was limited to CMV serostatus. Because some donors lacked HLA typing at each locus, the association tests relied only on the typed subset. Broadly in line with IMGT annotations, most TCR beta V segments showed up in productive rearrangements about 87% or about 30% of the time in an earlier analysis of several hundred of the donors. In a later analysis, TCR association rates were found to vary across HLA loci, with the most associated TCRs seen for DRB1 alleles and the fewest for HLA-C alleles. A cluster of highly shared sequence variants was judged likely to represent a technical artifact of the sequencing pipeline.

The library was obtained by the immunoSEQ multiplex PCR assay. The multiplex PCR relied on a mix of 60 forward primers for TCR Vbeta segments and 13 reverse primers for TCR Jbeta segments. Amplification of the CDR3 region of rearranged TCR beta genes was performed with a multiplex PCR assay on genomic DNA. Amplified TCR beta libraries were sequenced as 87-base-pair reads on the Illumina HiSeq System. Concerning the study's data processing: In a later analysis, tens of millions of unique TCR beta chains were counted across the roughly 700 repertoires, and about 9.9 million of these chains were shared by at least two donors. A nearest-neighbor algorithm error-corrected the raw reads and collapsed the reads into unique sequences, merging closely related sequences to remove PCR and sequencing errors. V, D and J gene segments were assigned by aligning CDR3 sequences to IMGT reference sequences. Each retained sequence needed at least a six-nucleotide match to both a V gene segment and a J gene segment. Rearrangements were called productive when the CDR3 lacked stop codons and stayed in frame with V and J; all others were non-productive. Following IMGT convention, CDR3 was defined as the stretch from the second conserved V-encoded cysteine to the conserved J-encoded phenylalanine. Sequences without an unambiguous match to a single V gene segment were excluded from the earlier analysis of several hundred of the donors. An earlier analysis of over 450 of the donors classified V segments as functional when productive rearrangements were above 56.7% and as segregating when the standard deviation between donors was above 5%. A statistical classification framework was built for diagnosing cytomegalovirus status from the catalog of TCR beta chain sequences. In a later analysis, V and J genes were assigned by comparing TCR nucleotide sequences against IMGT/GENE-DB human TR gene sequences. A later analysis assigned CDR3 sequences and most-parsimonious VDJ recombination scenarios with the TCRdist pipeline. In a later analysis, each TCR beta chain was defined by its CDR3 amino acid sequence together with its V-gene family, and reads without a unique V-gene family were excluded. A later analysis removed 550 to 700 highly shared, low-generation-probability nucleotide sequences to deal with suspected cross-contamination and a sequencing artifact. For each public chain, a later analysis derived a clonal expansion index from normalized ranks of inferred template counts within each repertoire. In a later analysis, generation probabilities were computed using a VDJ recombination model fitted to out-of-frame rearrangements, and the results were checked against IGoR. Hypergeometric tests were used in a later analysis to score TCR-TCR, TCR-HLA and TCR-CMV co-occurrence, with a repertoire-size bias correction applied to the TCR pairs. False discovery rates were estimated in a later analysis by permuting HLA or CMV assignments 20 times. A later analysis grouped co-occurring TCRs with DBSCAN, adding TCRdist sequence similarity when clustering within HLA-allele-positive subsets. Repertoires with fewer than 30,000 or more than 120,000 public chains were left out of co-occurrence clustering, as were about 5 repertoires with anomalous nucleotide sharing. Not all clones reach the TCRdb copy of this immuneACCESS table, which keeps in-frame sequences only. Checked studies attribute under half of the gap to unresolved V genes and leave the rest unexplained. The DNA was the basis for D and trimming; V, J and clone size are from that table. This sample is represented by about 160,000 clones; around four fifths of them were singletons. More than 1.1% of the sample goes to the ten largest clones.

The cohort consisted of 650 to 700 healthy bone marrow donors. At the time of sampling, all cohort members were nominally healthy, though unrecorded immune exposures were likely present. The donor was CMV seronegative and belonged to the group of 350 or so seronegative cohort members. Every donor gave a peripheral blood sample, and the peripheral blood mononuclear cells from that sample were used for TCR beta sequencing. Genomic DNA extraction from the blood cell samples was performed with the Qiagen DNeasy Blood Extraction Kit. From the germline V gene (reference sequence), CDR1 is MNHEY and CDR2 is SMNVEV. Trimming takes 4 bases from V and 0 bases from J, and the germline ends sit 15 bases apart. The CDR3 numbers 17 residues from cysteine through phenylalanine. Just CDR3 DNA is preserved here, 51 bases in frame from base 1.

This sequence uses TRBV27 and TRBJ1-4; the D region possibly corresponds to TRBD1 (5 bases align). This sequence was found in a woman between 25 and 40 years old in good health and CMV-seronegative. The source material was PBMCs. The CDR3 region has the sequence CASSSAGIGATNEKLFF. In nucleotide form, the sequence is TGTGCCAGCAGTTCAGCAGGGATAGGGGCAACTAATGAAAAACTGTTTTTT.